The 31 T cell receptor beta chains given below trace back to one sample, sequenced in a study of blood T cell repertoires in COVID-19. The protocol was immunoSEQ multiplex PCR, while the TCRdb copy is restricted to in-frame clones and leaves out a portion. The sample shows tens of thousands of clones, approximately 90% of them seen only once. The source material was peripheral blood. The receptors stem from a man aged 25 to 45 with acute or convalescent COVID-19.

The J gene is TRBJ2-7, the V gene TRBV30; maybe TRBD2 (5 bases). Germline-derived CDR1 and CDR2 are GTSNPN and SVGIG (reference sequence). The CDR3 runs to 13 residues. Trimming took 2 bases from V and 0 from J, leaving 8 bases between them. In nucleotides, the CDR3 is TGTGCCTGGAGTTCCCTAGCCTCCTACGAGCAGTACTTC. This codes for CAWSSLASYEQYF.

This chain links TRBV19 with TRBJ1-2; D unresolved. Germline assignment: CDR1 LNHDA and CDR2 SQIVND (reference sequence). The CDR3 is made up of 15 amino acids. Trimming took 1 base from V and 3 from J, leaving 12 bases between them. The CDR3, as DNA: TGTGCCAGTAGTATAGGTTTCAGAAGTGACTATGGCTACACCTTC. It encodes CASSIGFRSDYGYTF.

This clone was detected a few times. V usage is TRBV6-2 or TRBV6-3 and J usage is TRBJ1-2; a possible D gene is TRBD1 (6 bases). The CDR3 is 12 amino acids. Germline V gene sequence: CDR1 MNHEY, CDR2 SVGEGT. Trimming took 6 bases from V and 7 from J, leaving 12 bases between them. CDR3 sequence: CASSRDIAGYTF. The CDR3 nucleotides are TGTGCCAGCAGCCGGGACATCGCTGGCTACACCTTC.

The rearrangement uses TRBV28 and TRBJ2-1; 8 bases are shared with TRBD2. CDR3 length: 14 residues. Looked up from germline, CDR1 is MDHEN and CDR2 is SYDVKM. The J segment lost 7 bases and the V segment lost 7 bases, leaving 9 bases of the junction unmatched. The CDR3 DNA follows: TGTGCCAGCAAAAAGCGGGAGAAGTTAAATGAGCAGTTCTTC. Protein: CASKKREKLNEQFF.

V and J are TRBV4-1 and TRBJ1-4; D possibly corresponds to TRBD1 (6 bases). Germline CDR1 is MGHRA and CDR2 is YSYEKL. CDR3 length equals 14 residues. V was shortened by 4 bases and J by 3 bases, with 9 bases between the two germline ends. Here the CDR3 DNA reads TGCGCCAGCAGCCGCACAGGGCCTAATGAAAAACTGTTTTTT. Its protein is CASSRTGPNEKLFF.

The V call is TRBV30, the J call TRBJ2-5; 7 nucleotides agree with TRBD1. The CDR3 consists of 13 residues. Germline trimming cut 5 bases from V and 3 bases from J; bases unmatched to any gene: 6. Germline CDR1 is GTSNPN and CDR2 is SVGIG (reference sequence). CDR3 region: CAWGTGTEETQYF. CDR3 DNA: TGTGCCTGGGGCACCGGGACAGAAGAGACCCAGTACTTC.

The J gene is TRBJ2-7, the V gene TRBV11-2, with a weak D call TRBD1 (6 bases). Trimming stripped 5 bases from V and 3 bases from J, with 14 bases between. CDR3 length: 14 amino acids. CDR1 SGHAT and CDR2 FQNNGV come from the germline V gene. The CDR3 protein is CASSALQGNYEQYF. The CDR3 DNA sequence: TGTGCCAGCAGCGCCCTCCAGGGGAACTACGAGCAGTACTTC.

The CDR3 protein is CASGNSLTIQGQTQYF. The DNA of the CDR3 is TGTGCCAGCGGCAACAGCCTGACCATACAGGGGCAGACGCAGTATTTT. This chain joins TRBV3-1 (or the pseudogene TRBV3-2) and TRBJ2-3; 7 bases are a match to TRBD1. The V and J ends lost 8 bases and 9 bases, in that order; junction bases with no gene match: 20. This CDR3 region has 16 residues. Germline lookup yields CDR1 LGHDT and CDR2 YNNKEL (reference sequence).

The J gene is TRBJ2-6, the V gene TRBV24-1; D possibly corresponds to TRBD2 (6 bases). The CDR3 contains 18 residues. Germline V gene data show CDR1 as KGHDR and CDR2 as SFDVKD. V lost 9 bases and J lost 0, with 20 bases in between. CDR3 residues: CATRGGDGYDSGANVLTF. DNA of the CDR3: TGTGCCACCCGGGGCGGGGACGGTTACGACTCTGGGGCCAACGTCCTGACTTTC.

This clone was detected once. CDR3 residues: CASSFDPSRGGNTIYF. The CDR3 nucleotides read TGTGCCAGCAGCTTTGATCCGTCCAGGGGGGGAAACACCATATATTTT. V and J are TRBV11-2 and TRBJ1-3; 7 nucleotides align to TRBD1. V shed 3 bases and J 4 bases; nucleotides not matched to a gene: 9. The germline V gene encodes CDR1 SGHAT and CDR2 FQNNGV. This CDR3 has 16 residues.

This clone ranks as hyperexpanded. V and J are TRBV23-1 and TRBJ1-4, with 7 bases fitting TRBD1. TRBV23-1 falls under the ORF class, with uncertain function. The CDR3 loop spans 12 amino acids. The CDR3 here is CPRRTGDEKLFF. CDR3 nucleotides: TGCCCCCGAAGGACAGGAGATGAAAAACTGTTTTTT.

The chain carries TRBV29-1 and TRBJ1-2, with 9 nucleotides matching TRBD1. There are 12 residues in the CDR3. V lost 7 bases to trimming and J lost 8 bases; unmatched junction nucleotides: 8. Germline-derived CDR1 and CDR2 are SQVTM and ANQGSEA. CDR3 bases: TGCAGCGCACCGGGACAGGGTATCGGCTACACCTTC. This sequence encodes CSAPGQGIGYTF.

This rearrangement joins TRBV24-1 to TRBJ2-1; 11 nucleotides line up with TRBD2. Germline CDR1 is KGHDR and CDR2 is SFDVKD. This CDR3 region has 15 residues. V shed 3 bases and J 9 bases; nucleotides not matched to a gene: 6. The CDR3 coding sequence is TGTGCCACCAGTGATCCACTAGCGGGAGTTGTTGAGCAGTTCTTC. Its translation: CATSDPLAGVVEQFF.

The V call is TRBV7-3, the J call TRBJ2-1, with D possibly TRBD1 on 6 matching bases. Germline CDR1 SGHTA, CDR2 FQGTGA. The ends were cut back, 3 bases at V and 6 bases at J, with 12 bases in the middle. The CDR3 covers 14 residues. The CDR3: CASSLQGSGNEQFF. The CDR3 DNA sequence: TGTGCCAGCAGCTTGCAGGGGTCCGGCAATGAGCAGTTCTTC. Full variable domain (outside the CDR3, taken from reference TRBV7-3 and TRBJ2-1): GAGVSQTPSNKVTEKGKYVELRCDPISGHTALYWYRQSLGQGPEFLIYFQGTGAADDSGLPNDRFFAVRPEGSVSTLKIQRTERGDSAVYLCASSLQGSGNEQFFGPGTRLTVL.

The chain combines TRBV28 with TRBJ1-1, with D maybe TRBD1 (5 bases). The V end was cut by 7 bases, the J end by 3 bases, with 12 bases between. The CDR3 spans 13 residues. CDR1 is MDHEN, CDR2 SYDVKM, per germline. The CDR3 reads CASIAGGDTEAFF. The CDR3 DNA reads as TGTGCCAGCATCGCCGGGGGGGACACTGAAGCTTTCTTT.

The J gene is TRBJ2-4, the V gene TRBV4-1, with 13 bases fitting TRBD2. J lost 4 bases, V lost 1 base, and 4 bases had no gene match. Germline lookup yields CDR1 MGHRA and CDR2 YSYEKL. There are 17 residues in the CDR3. CDR3 DNA sequence: TGCGCCAGCAGCCAAGGCCGGACTAGCGGGGGAAAAAACATTCAGTACTTC. Its protein product is CASSQGRTSGGKNIQYF.

CDR3 bases: TGTGCCAGCAGTTACTCGGGGACTAGTAGCGGCTACACCTTC. Protein: CASSYSGTSSGYTF. The chain combines TRBV6-5 with TRBJ1-2; maybe TRBD1 (5 bases). Germline V gives CDR1 MNHEY, CDR2 SVGAGI. The ends were cut back, 0 bases at V and 8 bases at J, with 13 bases in the middle. This CDR3 is 14 amino acids long.

The J gene is TRBJ2-6, the V gene TRBV5-1, with no clear D. The ends were cut back, 4 bases at V and 2 bases at J, with 13 bases in the middle. The CDR3 extends over 16 amino acids. Germline-derived CDR1 and CDR2 are SGHRS and YFSETQ. CDR3 protein: CASSGSDLAGANVLTF. For the CDR3, the DNA is TGCGCCAGCAGCGGTAGTGATTTAGCTGGGGCCAACGTCCTGACTTTC.

DNA of the CDR3: TGTGCCAGCAGCTACACACAGGGGAATAGGAACGAGCAGTACTTC. This codes for CASSYTQGNRNEQYF. V and J are TRBV7-9 and TRBJ2-7; TRBD1 aligns across 7 bases. CDR1 and CDR2 (germline): SEHNR, FQNEAQ (reference sequence). This CDR3 has 15 amino acids. After removal of 4 bases from V and 5 bases from J, the junction contained 11 bases not matched to a gene. The whole variable domain, remainder taken from reference TRBV7-9 and TRBJ2-7, is DTGVSQNPRHKITKRGQNVTFRCDPISEHNRLYWYRQTLGQGPEFLTYFQNEAQLEKSRLLSDRFSAERPKGSFSTLEIQRTEQGDSAMYLCASSYTQGNRNEQYFGPGTRLTVT.

The rearrangement uses TRBV29-1 and TRBJ2-3; D is uncertain. Germline V gene data show CDR1 as SQVTM and CDR2 as ANQGSEA. The CDR3 contains 13 residues. V lost 3 bases to trimming and J lost 2 bases, with 9 bases between them. CDR3 nucleotide sequence: TGCAGCGTTGAGGCAGTAAACACAGATACGCAGTATTTT. It encodes CSVEAVNTDTQYF.

Only a few counts were recorded for this clone. This chain uses TRBV21-1 with TRBJ2-1; the table's D call of TRBD2 was not tested on the DNA. TRBV21-1 is described as a pseudogene. CDR3 size: 13 residues. The CDR3 reads CASSKREGTEQFF. In nucleotides, the CDR3 is TGTGCCAGCAGCAAACGTGAGGGAACTGAGCAGTTCTTC.

The J gene is TRBJ1-2, the V gene TRBV4-3, with D tentatively TRBD1 (6 bases). The CDR3 has 15 amino acids. Trimming left V 0 bases short and J 4 bases short, with 12 bases between. Per the germline V gene, CDR1 is LGHNA and CDR2 is YSLEER. The CDR3 spells CASSQDSTGRYGYTF. The DNA for the CDR3 is TGCGCCAGCAGCCAAGATAGCACAGGGCGCTATGGCTACACCTTC.

In its sample, this clone was seen once. This chain links TRBV21-1 with TRBJ1-1; the DNA was not compared with TRBD1, the D call given in the table. TRBV21-1 is noted as a pseudogene. The CDR3 covers 17 residues. CDR3 nucleotides: TGTGCCAGCACCGTCCATAGGACAGGGGGCGATTCGACTGAAGCTTTCTTT. It is translated as CASTVHRTGGDSTEAFF.

The chain carries TRBV13 and TRBJ1-2; 8 bases line up with TRBD1. The trim removed 0 bases at V and 8 bases at J, leaving 5 bases unmatched. Germline CDR1 and CDR2: PRHDT and FYEKMQ (reference sequence). This CDR3 comprises 14 residues. Written as DNA, the CDR3 is TGTGCCAGCAGCTTAGGCAGGGGGCATGCCGGCTACACCTTC. Its translation: CASSLGRGHAGYTF.

V is TRBV2 and J is TRBJ2-5, with 7 bases identical to TRBD2. The CDR3 has 13 amino acids. The germline CDR1 and CDR2 sequences are SNHLY and FYNNEI. J was trimmed by 1 base and V by 4 bases; bases with no gene match: 0. CDR3 protein: CASSGLAQETQYF. The CDR3 DNA follows: TGTGCCAGCAGTGGACTAGCCCAAGAGACCCAGTACTTC.

The genes are TRBV7-9 and TRBJ2-7; D gene unclear. Germline V gene lookup returns CDR1 SEHNR and CDR2 FQNEAQ (reference sequence). V gave up 8 bases and J gave up 5 bases, with 19 bases separating them. The CDR3 is made up of 14 amino acids. Written as DNA, the CDR3 is TGTGCCAGCGGTTACGTTAGCACGGTCCACGAGCAGTACTTC. This translates into CASGYVSTVHEQYF. Full variable domain (rest looked up from reference TRBV7-9 and TRBJ2-7): DTGVSQNPRHKITKRGQNVTFRCDPISEHNRLYWYRQTLGQGPEFLTYFQNEAQLEKSRLLSDRFSAERPKGSFSTLEIQRTEQGDSAMYLCASGYVSTVHEQYFGPGTRLTVT.

This clone was found a few times. The chain joins TRBV11-2 to TRBJ2-3; no reliable D call. The germline gives CDR1 SGHAT, CDR2 FQNNGV. With 9 bases removed from V and 1 base from J, the gap between germline ends came to 11 bases. The CDR3 contains 13 residues. CDR3: CASHPGGTDTQYF. CDR3 coding DNA: TGTGCCAGTCATCCAGGCGGCACAGATACGCAGTATTTT.

This rearrangement joins TRBV7-2 to TRBJ2-1; the match to TRBD2 covers 7 bases. There are 16 residues in the CDR3. Germline CDR1 is SGHTA and CDR2 is FQGNSA. With V trimmed by 6 bases and J by 0 bases, 8 bases remained unmatched. The CDR3 is CASRKKGGSSYNEQFF. Written as DNA, the CDR3 is TGTGCCAGCAGAAAAAAAGGCGGGAGCTCCTACAATGAGCAGTTCTTC. Variable domain in full (rest from reference TRBV7-2 and TRBJ2-1): GAGVSQSPSNKVTEKGKDVELRCDPISGHTALYWYRQSLGQGLEFLIYFQGNSAPDKSGLPSDRFSAERTGGSVSTLTIQRTQQEDSAVYLCASRKKGGSSYNEQFFGPGTRLTVL.

V usage is TRBV9 and J usage is TRBJ1-2; weak D call: TRBD1 (6 bases). The CDR3 runs 14 residues. Germline CDR1 is SGDLS and CDR2 is YYNGEE. The V end was cut by 1 base, the J end by 6 bases, with 13 bases between. The CDR3 loop is CASSVPGALDGYTF. The CDR3 DNA sequence: TGTGCCAGCAGCGTACCAGGGGCGCTGGATGGCTACACCTTC.

This clone has a single count. This chain joins TRBV29-1 and TRBJ2-5, with D possibly matching TRBD2 (7 bases). Germline V gives CDR1 SQVTM, CDR2 ANQGSEA. The CDR3 is 12 residues long. V dropped 6 bases and J dropped 4 bases, with 12 bases sitting between them. CDR3 loop: CSVAGEGETQYF. DNA of the CDR3: TGCAGCGTCGCAGGGGAGGGAGAGACCCAGTACTTC. Supplemented by reference TRBV29-1 and TRBJ2-5, the full variable domain reads SAVISQKPSRDICQRGTSLTIQCQVDSQVTMMFWYRQQPGQSLTLIATANQGSEATYESGFVIDKFPISRPNLTFSTLTVSNMSPEDSSIYLCSVAGEGETQYFGPGTRLLVL.

The rearrangement uses TRBV28 and TRBJ2-2, with TRBD2 as a possible D gene (5 bases). Trimming took 6 bases from V and 5 from J, leaving 13 bases between them. The germline CDR1 and CDR2 sequences are MDHEN and SYDVKM. The CDR3 is made up of 14 amino acids. For the CDR3, the DNA is TGTGCCAGCAGACTCCCGGGGAGTACCGGGGAGCTGTTTTTT. Its protein is CASRLPGSTGELFF. Full variable domain (rest looked up from reference TRBV28 and TRBJ2-2): DVKVTQSSRYLVKRTGEKVFLECVQDMDHENMFWYRQDPGLGLRLIYFSYDVKMKEKGDIPEGYSVSREKKERFSLILESASTNQTSMYLCASRLPGSTGELFFGEGSRLTVL.